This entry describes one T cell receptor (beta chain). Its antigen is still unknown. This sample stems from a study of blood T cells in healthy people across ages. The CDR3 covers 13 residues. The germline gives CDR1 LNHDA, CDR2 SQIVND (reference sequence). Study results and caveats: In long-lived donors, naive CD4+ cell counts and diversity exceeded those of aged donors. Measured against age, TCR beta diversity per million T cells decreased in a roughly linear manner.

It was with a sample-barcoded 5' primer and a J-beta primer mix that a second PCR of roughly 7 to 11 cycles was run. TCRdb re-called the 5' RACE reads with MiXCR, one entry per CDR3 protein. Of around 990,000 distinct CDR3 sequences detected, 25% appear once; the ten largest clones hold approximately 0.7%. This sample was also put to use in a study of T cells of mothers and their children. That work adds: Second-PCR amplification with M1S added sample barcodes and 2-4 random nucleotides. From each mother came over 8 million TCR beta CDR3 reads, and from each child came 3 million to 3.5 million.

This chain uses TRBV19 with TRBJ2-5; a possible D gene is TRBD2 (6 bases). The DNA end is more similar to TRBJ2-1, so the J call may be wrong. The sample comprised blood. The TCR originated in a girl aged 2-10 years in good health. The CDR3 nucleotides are TGTGCCAGTAGTATAGTCCCGGGGGAGGAGCAGTTCTTC. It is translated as CASSIVPGEEQFF.